What follows are 26 T cell receptor beta chains derived from one specimen sequenced in a study of cytomegalovirus exposure and HLA in healthy donors. 13 Jbeta primers and 60 Vbeta primers were used for the PCR. Libraries were prepared by immunoSEQ multiplex PCR; TCRdb keeps only in-frame clonotypes and omits some of them. The table has around 160,000 clones, around 79% seen once; the top ten hold 2% to 3%. The material sequenced was PBMCs. These receptors originate from a woman in her 40s in good health and CMV-seropositive.

The chain couples TRBV4-1 to TRBJ1-3; the D is unclear. CDR1 and CDR2 (germline): MGHRA, YSYEKL. With 1 base removed from V and 3 bases from J, the gap between germline ends came to 7 bases. The CDR3 spans 14 residues. The CDR3 is CASSQVAGGNTIYF. CDR3 sequence (DNA): TGCGCCAGCAGCCAAGTCGCAGGTGGAAACACCATATATTTT.

The rearrangement links TRBV6-6 to TRBJ2-2; D is unclear. The V gene lost 4 bases and the J gene lost 5 bases, with 11 bases spanning the gap. The CDR3 extends over 14 amino acids. CDR1 and CDR2 from the germline V gene are MNHNY and SVGAGI (reference sequence). This chain's CDR3 is CASSFADFTGELFF. The CDR3 bases are TGTGCCAGCAGTTTCGCGGATTTTACCGGGGAGCTGTTTTTT.

The chain is built from TRBV4-1 and TRBJ1-2, with D unresolved. This CDR3 has 14 residues. The germline CDR1 and CDR2 sequences are MGHRA and YSYEKL. The V and J ends lost 1 base and 4 bases respectively, with 10 bases between them. The CDR3 loop reads CASSQVGAPYGYTF. For the CDR3, the DNA is TGCGCCAGCAGCCAAGTGGGAGCGCCCTATGGCTACACCTTC.

The V call is TRBV11-3, the J call TRBJ1-6; a weak D match, TRBD1 (6 bases). V was shortened by 4 bases and J by 6 bases, with 10 bases between the two germline ends. This CDR3 spans 14 amino acids. CDR1 is SGHNT and CDR2 is YENEEA in the germline V gene. In DNA, the CDR3 is TGTGCCAGCAGCTCAGGGGCGGTTAATTCACCCCTCCACTTT. It specifies CASSSGAVNSPLHF.

The chain uses TRBV5-1 and TRBJ2-7; D is undetermined. The CDR3 is 12 amino acids. Germline V CDR1 and CDR2: SGHRS, YFSETQ. V dropped 4 bases and J dropped 6 bases, with 11 bases sitting between them. The CDR3 is CASSKGEIEQYF. The CDR3, as DNA: TGCGCCAGCAGCAAAGGAGAAATCGAGCAGTACTTC.

The CDR3 loop reads CSARGQAEQYF. The CDR3 region has the DNA TGCAGTGCTAGAGGACAGGCCGAGCAGTACTTC. This chain joins TRBV20-1 and TRBJ2-7, with D possibly TRBD1 on 6 matching bases. The CDR3 totals 11 residues. Trimming took off 1 base at V and 6 bases at J, with 7 bases between the two ends. Germline CDR1 and CDR2: DFQATT and SNEGSKA (reference sequence).

This clone was recorded a few times. The chain employs TRBV6-4 and TRBJ2-3; 8 bases match TRBD1. This CDR3 spans 15 amino acids. Germline trimming cut 5 bases from V and 3 bases from J; bases unmatched to any gene: 7. CDR1 and CDR2 from the germline V gene are MRHNA and SNTAGT. Here the CDR3 reads CASSSTGARTDTQYF. The CDR3 nucleotides are TGTGCCAGCAGTTCGACAGGGGCGAGAACAGATACGCAGTATTTT.

This rearrangement joins TRBV6-5 to TRBJ2-2; D is possibly TRBD1 (6 bases). The V and J ends lost 7 bases and 6 bases respectively, with 15 bases between them. CDR3 length: 14 amino acids. CDR1 is MNHEY and CDR2 is SVGAGI in the germline V gene. DNA for the CDR3: TGTGCCAGCACACGAACAGGGAGCTCCGGGGAGCTGTTTTTT. Its translation: CASTRTGSSGELFF.

The chain recombines TRBV10-3 with TRBJ2-7; 9 bases are a match to TRBD1. V dropped 6 bases and J dropped 5; count of bases not matched to a gene: 11. CDR1 is ENHRY, CDR2 SYGVKD, per germline. This CDR3 is 15 amino acids long. In DNA, the CDR3 is TGTGCCATCAGCGCGAAGGGACAGGGAGCCGACGAGCAGTACTTC. Protein product: CAISAKGQGADEQYF.

This clone was detected once. The chain is built from TRBV12-5 and TRBJ2-1, with 8 bases lining up with TRBD1. This CDR3 spans 14 amino acids. The V and J ends lost 7 bases and 16 bases, in that order; junction bases with no gene match: 18. Germline V gene lookup returns CDR1 LGHNT and CDR2 FRNRAP. The CDR3 loop is CASETSWGGQGAFF. The CDR3 DNA follows: TGTGCTAGTGAGACCTCGTGGGGCGGACAGGGTGCATTCTTC.

V and J are TRBV5-1 and TRBJ2-5; TRBD2 agrees at 10 bases. The CDR3 totals 16 residues. Trimming cost V 0 bases and J 2 bases; bases outside gene matches: 4. Germline V CDR1 and CDR2: SGHRS, YFSETQ. The CDR3 nucleotides read TGCGCCAGCAGCTTGGGGGTAGCGGGGGGACAAGAGACCCAGTACTTC. Translation: CASSLGVAGGQETQYF.

The chain employs TRBV4-3 and TRBJ1-1, with D perhaps TRBD1 (5 bases). The germline gives CDR1 LGHNA, CDR2 YSLEER. This CDR3 has 13 amino acids. V was trimmed by 0 bases and J by 11 bases, leaving 13 bases between them. The CDR3 loop is CASSQEGTTSAFF. The CDR3 DNA reads as TGCGCCAGCAGCCAAGAGGGGACTACCTCGGCTTTCTTT.

The V call is TRBV7-9, the J call TRBJ1-2; 8 bases line up with TRBD1. V was clipped by 5 bases and J by 5 bases; unmatched bases: 13. Germline V gene lookup returns CDR1 SEHNR and CDR2 FQNEAQ (reference sequence). The CDR3 loop spans 16 amino acids. In DNA, the CDR3 is TGTGCCAGCAGCCCCATCGGGCAGGGGGCTTTTTATGGCTACACCTTC. Residues: CASSPIGQGAFYGYTF.

The J gene is TRBJ2-1, the V gene TRBV19, with D tentatively TRBD1 (5 bases). Germline CDR1 LNHDA, CDR2 SQIVND (reference sequence). CDR3 length equals 13 residues. Trimming took off 7 bases at V and 1 base at J, with 8 bases between the two ends. The CDR3 nucleotides are TGTGCCAGTACAGGGTATTCCTACAATGAGCAGTTCTTC. It yields the protein CASTGYSYNEQFF. The full variable domain, completed using reference TRBV19 and TRBJ2-1, is DGGITQSPKYLFRKEGQNVTLSCEQNLNHDAMYWYRQDPGQGLRLIYYSQIVNDFQKGDIAEGYSVSREKKESFPLTVTSAQKNPTAFYLCASTGYSYNEQFFGPGTRLTVL.

This chain uses TRBV7-2 with TRBJ2-5, with D unclear. The CDR3 loop spans 13 amino acids. CDR1 is SGHTA and CDR2 is FQGNSA in the germline V gene. V shed 3 bases and J shed 3 bases, with 8 bases lying between them. The CDR3 nucleotides read TGTGCCAGCAGCTTCAGTCACGAAGAGACCCAGTACTTC. Translated: CASSFSHEETQYF.

This chain connects TRBV4-3 to TRBJ2-5; TRBD2 matches 11 bases. The V gene's germline CDR1 is LGHNA and CDR2 YSLEER. The J segment lost 11 bases and the V segment lost 0 bases, leaving 14 bases of the junction unmatched. The CDR3 is made up of 17 amino acids. CDR3 residues: CASSQDPIGLAGGRQYF. CDR3 DNA sequence: TGCGCCAGCAGCCAAGATCCCATAGGGTTAGCGGGGGGGCGGCAGTACTTC.

V gene TRBV29-1 combines with J gene TRBJ1-5; a possible D gene is TRBD1 (5 bases). V was cut by 7 bases and J by 0 bases, with 19 bases left in between. This CDR3 region has 16 residues. Germline lookup yields CDR1 SQVTM and CDR2 ANQGSEA. The DNA for the CDR3 is TGCAGCGCCCGCCTCGGGGGGAGGTCTAGCAATCAGCCCCAGCATTTT. Its translation: CSARLGGRSSNQPQHF.

A remark on this clone: Other DNA variants within this sample encode the same CDR3. The chain has TRBV7-2 and TRBJ1-2; 7 nucleotides line up with TRBD1. Germline V gene sequence: CDR1 SGHTA, CDR2 FQGNSA. V trimming: 1 base; J trimming: 2 bases; junction bases outside the gene matches: 1. The CDR3 loop spans 14 amino acids. This CDR3 is CASSLEGANYGYTF. The DNA for the CDR3 is TGTGCCAGCAGCTTAGAGGGGGCAAACTATGGCTACACCTTC.

The rearrangement uses TRBV7-9 and TRBJ1-5, with 7 bases identical to TRBD1. The length of the CDR3 is 16 residues. Germline CDR1 is SEHNR and CDR2 is FQNEAQ (reference sequence). V lost 4 bases, J lost 2 bases, and 8 bases stayed unmatched. The DNA for the CDR3 is TGTGCCAGCAGCTCATACAGGGGACGAGGCAATCAGCCCCAGCATTTT. It is translated as CASSSYRGRGNQPQHF.

The V and J genes are TRBV25-1 and TRBJ1-4, with TRBD1 matching 7 bases. The CDR3 runs 13 residues. The V gene's germline CDR1 is MGHDK and CDR2 SYGVNS. The ends lost 6 bases at V and 14 bases at J; junction bases unmatched: 12. The CDR3 bases are TGTGCCAGCAGGGGGACAGTGCATGACCAGCTGTTTTTT. Amino acids: CASRGTVHDQLFF.

V usage is TRBV6-6 and J usage is TRBJ1-5; 8 nucleotides line up with TRBD1. The CDR3 contains 15 residues. Germline loops: CDR1 MNHNY, CDR2 SVGAGI (reference sequence). After removal of 11 bases from V and 7 bases from J, the junction contained 16 bases not matched to a gene. The CDR3 nucleotides are TGTGCCGGGGGAGGGACCGAGACAGGGGAACAGCCCCAGCATTTT. Translation: CAGGGTETGEQPQHF.

The chain recombines TRBV10-1 with TRBJ1-1; TRBD1 matches 7 bases. V was pared by 4 bases and J by 1 base, with 3 bases of the junction left unmatched. Germline V CDR1 and CDR2: WNHNN, SYGVQD (reference sequence). There are 14 residues in the CDR3. CDR3 region: CASSGDRGNTEAFF. The CDR3 DNA follows: TGCGCCAGCAGTGGGGACAGAGGGAACACTGAAGCTTTCTTT.

On this clone itself: Additional DNA sequences in this sample encode the identical CDR3. The gene calls are TRBV7-2 and TRBJ2-3; 8 positions match TRBD2. The germline CDR1 and CDR2 sequences are SGHTA and FQGNSA. The CDR3 has 15 amino acids. The V and J ends lost 2 bases and 0 bases, in that order; junction bases with no gene match: 1. The CDR3 loop is CASSLTGGSTDTQYF. CDR3 DNA: TGTGCCAGCAGCTTAACGGGGGGGAGCACAGATACGCAGTATTTT.

The J gene is TRBJ2-3, the V gene TRBV9, with a possible D match to TRBD2 (7 bases). Germline CDR1 is SGDLS and CDR2 is YYNGEE. The CDR3 covers 17 residues. Trimming left V 4 bases short and J 0 bases short, with 18 bases between. The CDR3 DNA reads as TGTGCCAGCAGCAGAGAAGGGGGGGCCTCTAGCACAGATACGCAGTATTTT. Its protein is CASSREGGASSTDTQYF.

This clone was seen just once. V usage is TRBV10-2 and J usage is TRBJ2-7; 11 bases line up with TRBD1. V dropped 6 bases and J dropped 2; count of bases not matched to a gene: 3. From germline, CDR1 is WSHSY and CDR2 SAAADI. This CDR3 has 14 residues. The CDR3 is CASRQGQGAYEQYF. In DNA, the CDR3 is TGCGCCAGCAGACAGGGACAGGGGGCCTACGAGCAGTACTTC.

The V and J genes are TRBV5-4 and TRBJ2-5; 8 bases match TRBD1. The J call may be in error: the DNA end matches TRBJ2-7 better. Per the germline V gene, CDR1 is SGHNT and CDR2 is YYREEE (reference sequence). The CDR3 is made up of 14 amino acids. CDR3 coding DNA: TGTGCCAGCAGCCTCCAGGGGGCTTCCTACGAGCAGTACTTC. As protein: CASSLQGASYEQYF.